The source of this T cell receptor beta chain is a study of blood T cell repertoires in COVID-19. Sequencing used immunoSEQ multiplex PCR; TCRdb keeps in-frame clones, though not all of them. This sample has 90,000 to 120,000 clones, with 80% found just once. Per germline, CDR1 LGHDT and CDR2 YNNKEL (reference sequence). There are 12 residues in the CDR3. Trimming removed 0 bases at V and 10 bases at J, with 9 bases between. This TCR was sampled from a man between 70 and 80 years old with acute or convalescent COVID-19. Sequencing was done on a sample of peripheral blood. The rearrangement links TRBV3-1 (or the pseudogene TRBV3-2) to TRBJ2-5, with unresolved D. CDR3 amino acids: CASSQETVNQYF. Here the CDR3 DNA reads TGTGCCAGCAGCCAAGAAACAGTAAACCAGTACTTC.